Shown below are 5 T cell receptor beta chains from a single sample sequenced in a study of T cell responses to AZD1222 COVID-19 vaccine. Some clones are missing from TCRdb's copy, which holds only in-frame ones; the method was immunoSEQ multiplex PCR. In the table there are approximately 160,000 clones, around 93% of which are singletons. The material sequenced was peripheral blood, taken on day 0 of AZD1222 vaccination. These receptors all stem from an adult in good health.

V is TRBV24-1 and J is TRBJ2-3; 10 nucleotides match TRBD2. The CDR3 is 15 residues long. Per germline, CDR1 KGHDR and CDR2 SFDVKD. V gave up 4 bases and J gave up 4 bases; unmatched junction bases: 4. The CDR3 DNA reads as TGTGCCACCAGTGAAAATCTAGCGGGAGCAGATACGCAGTATTTT. Protein sequence: CATSENLAGADTQYF.

This chain uses TRBV18 with TRBJ2-3, with TRBD2 matching 12 bases. The CDR3 is 16 amino acids. The trim removed 3 bases at V and 4 bases at J, leaving 5 bases unmatched. Germline-derived CDR1 and CDR2 are KGHSH and LQKENI. The CDR3 DNA reads as TGTGCCAGCTCACCCCGGACTAGCGGGGCGGCAGATACGCAGTATTTT. Translation: CASSPRTSGAADTQYF.

This chain links TRBV20-1 with TRBJ2-7; D remains ambiguous. Germline V gene sequence: CDR1 DFQATT, CDR2 SNEGSKA (reference sequence). CDR3 length: 14 residues. V dropped 3 bases and J dropped 5 bases, with 17 bases sitting between them. In DNA form, the CDR3 reads TGCAGTGCTAGTTTCCTAGGTATTGTAAACGAGCAGTACTTC. This encodes CSASFLGIVNEQYF.

V and J are TRBV2 and TRBJ2-6; D is uncertain. Germline CDR1 and CDR2: SNHLY and FYNNEI. V lost 8 bases and J 0 bases, leaving 8 bases between the germline ends. The CDR3 totals 14 residues. This chain's CDR3 is CASGRVSGANVLTF. The DNA for the CDR3 is TGTGCCAGCGGACGAGTCTCTGGGGCCAACGTCCTGACTTTC. Complete variable domain (other parts from reference TRBV2 and TRBJ2-6): EPEVTQTPSHQVTQMGQEVILRCVPISNHLYFYWYRQILGQKVEFLVSFYNNEISEKSEIFDDQFSVERPDGSNFTLKIRSTKLEDSAMYFCASGRVSGANVLTFGAGSRLTVL.

The chain uses TRBV6-6 and TRBJ1-5; tentative D call: TRBD1 (6 bases). The CDR3 loop spans 14 amino acids. The V end was cut by 9 bases, the J end by 2 bases, with 14 bases between. Germline loops: CDR1 MNHNY, CDR2 SVGAGI (reference sequence). CDR3 DNA: TGTGCCAGTGAGTACGGGGGCGGCAATCAGCCCCAGCATTTT. As protein: CASEYGGGNQPQHF.